What follows are 20 T cell receptor beta chains derived from one specimen sequenced in a study of cytomegalovirus exposure and HLA in healthy donors. Generated by immunoSEQ multiplex PCR, the TCRdb table keeps only in-frame clones and is missing some. The sample lists under 250,000 clones, around 87% occurring once. The sample consisted of PBMCs. The receptors originated from a woman aged 18-29 years in good health and CMV-seropositive.

The CDR3, as DNA: TGTGCCAGCAGACAGGATTACTTCTACGAGCAGTACTTC. Translating it yields CASRQDYFYEQYF. V and J are TRBV6-6 and TRBJ2-7, with D perhaps matching TRBD1 (5 bases). Germline-derived CDR1 and CDR2 are MNHNY and SVGAGI (reference sequence). Between the trimmed V and J ends, which lost 6 bases and 3 bases, there was a span of 12 bases. CDR3 size: 13 residues.

The V gene is TRBV11-1, the J gene TRBJ2-7; D is perhaps TRBD2 (5 bases). Between the trimmed V and J ends, which lost 0 bases and 2 bases, there was a span of 11 bases. The germline V gene has CDR1 SGHAT and CDR2 FQDESV (reference sequence). CDR3 size: 15 residues. The DNA of the CDR3 is TGTGCCAGCAGCTTAGCGCTCGGGGTTACCTACGAGCAGTACTTC. Protein product: CASSLALGVTYEQYF.

This clone was observed a few times. The chain has TRBV6-5 and TRBJ1-1; D might be TRBD1 (5 bases). The germline V gene has CDR1 MNHEY and CDR2 SVGAGI. CDR3 length equals 11 residues. Trimming took off 6 bases at V and 7 bases at J, with 9 bases between the two ends. CDR3 loop: CASSKTDEAFF. The CDR3 DNA reads as TGTGCCAGCAGCAAGACAGATGAAGCTTTCTTT.

V is TRBV6-1 and J is TRBJ2-1; the D is unclear. Germline V gene data show CDR1 as MNHNS and CDR2 as SASEGT. Trimming removed 6 bases from V and 0 bases from J, with 6 bases in between. The CDR3 is made up of 13 amino acids. CDR3 region: CASRESSYNEQFF. CDR3 coding DNA: TGTGCCAGCAGGGAGAGCTCCTACAATGAGCAGTTCTTC.

This chain links TRBV19 with TRBJ2-7; TRBD1 aligns across 7 bases. This CDR3 comprises 14 residues. The V and J ends lost 6 bases and 4 bases, in that order; junction bases with no gene match: 9. CDR1 is LNHDA, CDR2 SQIVND, per germline (reference sequence). The chain's CDR3 is CASSPQGKGYEQYF. CDR3 DNA sequence: TGTGCCAGTAGCCCACAGGGGAAAGGGTACGAGCAGTACTTC.

This chain connects TRBV5-6 to TRBJ2-2; 12 bases are shared with TRBD2. CDR3 size: 15 residues. Germline CDR1 reads SGHDT; CDR2 reads YYEEEE. The V segment lost 4 bases and the J segment 5 bases; nucleotides outside the gene matches: 3. Here the CDR3 DNA reads TGTGCCAGCAGCGGGGGACTAGCGGGTACCGGGGAGCTGTTTTTT. This encodes CASSGGLAGTGELFF.

The genes are TRBV28 and TRBJ2-1, with 9 bases fitting TRBD2. The CDR3 loop spans 15 amino acids. Germline CDR1 MDHEN, CDR2 SYDVKM. V lost 6 bases and J lost 0; bases outside the gene matches: 3. CDR3 DNA: TGTGCCAGCAGGTATAGCGGGAGCTCCTACAATGAGCAGTTCTTC. The encoded protein is CASRYSGSSYNEQFF.

The chain has TRBV28 and TRBJ2-7; the match to TRBD1 covers 8 bases. Looked up from germline, CDR1 is MDHEN and CDR2 is SYDVKM. The CDR3 spans 14 residues. With 7 bases clipped from V and 2 bases from J, the junction kept 7 bases outside the gene matches. The CDR3: CASNLRDRPYEQYF. The CDR3 bases are TGTGCCAGCAACCTCAGGGACAGGCCCTACGAGCAGTACTTC.

The chain carries TRBV28 and TRBJ2-2; 7 bases are shared with TRBD1. The CDR3 has 16 residues. V was pared by 2 bases and J by 3 bases, with 6 bases of the junction left unmatched. Germline lookup yields CDR1 MDHEN and CDR2 SYDVKM. The CDR3 sequence: CASSLPRQGYTGELFF. The DNA of the CDR3 is TGTGCCAGCAGTTTACCCCGACAGGGTTACACCGGGGAGCTGTTTTTT. The full variable domain, its missing parts supplied by reference TRBV28 and TRBJ2-2, is DVKVTQSSRYLVKRTGEKVFLECVQDMDHENMFWYRQDPGLGLRLIYFSYDVKMKEKGDIPEGYSVSREKKERFSLILESASTNQTSMYLCASSLPRQGYTGELFFGEGSRLTVL.

The J gene is TRBJ2-7, the V gene TRBV15; 7 bases are shared with TRBD1. Germline assignment: CDR1 LNHNV and CDR2 YYDKDF (reference sequence). The CDR3 runs to 12 residues. The trim removed 7 bases at V and 4 bases at J, leaving 4 bases unmatched. CDR3 DNA: TGTGCCACCAAACAGACAGGGTACGAGCAGTACTTC. Its translation is CATKQTGYEQYF.

The chain uses TRBV5-1 and TRBJ1-2; D is uncertain. V dropped 1 base and J dropped 10 bases, with 14 bases sitting between them. The CDR3 is 13 amino acids. Germline loops: CDR1 SGHRS, CDR2 YFSETQ. CDR3 loop: CASSLSESEIYTF. The CDR3 DNA reads TGCGCCAGCAGCTTGTCGGAGTCGGAAATCTACACCTTC.

The genes are TRBV5-1 and TRBJ2-1; tentative D call: TRBD2 (5 bases). The length of the CDR3 is 19 residues. Germline CDR1 SGHRS, CDR2 YFSETQ. V was clipped by 0 bases and J by 10 bases, with 29 bases between them. In DNA, the CDR3 is TGCGCCAGCAGCTTGGGGAGTGAATTCCGGAGACAACGGGTAGCGGAGCAGTTCTTC. This gives the protein CASSLGSEFRRQRVAEQFF.

This chain uses TRBV27 with TRBJ2-3, with TRBD2 identical over 8 bases. This CDR3 contains 14 residues. After removal of 7 bases from V and 2 bases from J, the junction contained 5 bases not matched to a gene. Germline values: CDR1 MNHEY, CDR2 SMNVEV (reference sequence). The CDR3 sequence is CASKASGPTDTQYF. In nucleotides, the CDR3 is TGTGCCAGCAAAGCTAGCGGGCCCACAGATACGCAGTATTTT.

The chain recombines TRBV7-2 with TRBJ2-3; TRBD2 aligns across 13 bases. Trimming at V came to 5 bases and at J to 3 bases, leaving 5 bases not matched to a gene. CDR3 length equals 16 residues. CDR1 and CDR2 from the germline V gene are SGHTA and FQGNSA. The CDR3 DNA reads as TGTGCCAGCAGCGCCCGGACTAGCGGGAGAACAGATACGCAGTATTTT. Its translation is CASSARTSGRTDTQYF.

J is TRBJ2-7 and V is TRBV27; 8 nucleotides align to TRBD1. CDR1 and CDR2 (germline): MNHEY, SMNVEV (reference sequence). Trimming at V came to 4 bases and at J to 6 bases, leaving 2 bases not matched to a gene. The CDR3 runs to 12 residues. DNA for the CDR3: TGTGCCAGCAGTTGGACAGGGATCGAGCAGTACTTC. Its translation is CASSWTGIEQYF.

The chain combines TRBV2 with TRBJ2-3; D is ambiguous. The V end lost 5 bases, the J end lost 0 bases, and 3 bases lay between the germline ends. Germline V gene lookup returns CDR1 SNHLY and CDR2 FYNNEI. The CDR3 loop spans 12 amino acids. The CDR3 reads CASSPSTDTQYF. The CDR3 nucleotides read TGTGCCAGCAGTCCTAGCACAGATACGCAGTATTTT.

The V and J genes are TRBV27 and TRBJ2-1; no firm D call. Trimming removed 4 bases from V and 6 bases from J, with 7 bases in between. The length of the CDR3 is 12 residues. Looked up from germline, CDR1 is MNHEY and CDR2 is SMNVEV (reference sequence). The CDR3 sequence: CASSSEANEQFF. The CDR3 region has the DNA TGTGCCAGCAGTTCCGAAGCCAATGAGCAGTTCTTC.

The chain couples TRBV10-1 to TRBJ2-7, with 12 bases that match TRBD2. The CDR3 runs 15 residues. Germline lookup yields CDR1 WNHNN and CDR2 SYGVQD (reference sequence). The V and J ends lost 4 bases and 3 bases, in that order; junction bases with no gene match: 4. In DNA form, the CDR3 reads TGCGCCAGCAGTGGGTGGACTAGCGGGGACTACGAGCAGTACTTC. Amino acid sequence: CASSGWTSGDYEQYF.

The chain couples TRBV11-2 to TRBJ1-4; D uncertain. The length of the CDR3 is 15 residues. Germline CDR1 and CDR2: SGHAT and FQNNGV. Trimming shortened V by 6 bases and J by 5 bases, and 16 bases separated the two germline ends. The CDR3 here is CASSPLARRNEKLFF. DNA of the CDR3: TGTGCCAGCAGTCCTCTGGCAAGGAGGAATGAAAAACTGTTTTTT.

This chain joins TRBV9 and TRBJ2-3; 10 nucleotides align to TRBD2. Germline CDR1 and CDR2: SGDLS and YYNGEE. Germline trimming cut 6 bases from V and 5 bases from J; bases unmatched to any gene: 6. The CDR3 spans 14 residues. The CDR3 region has the DNA TGTGCCAGCACGCTAGCGGGAGTTGAAGATACGCAGTATTTT. Translated: CASTLAGVEDTQYF.